Listed here are 27 T cell receptor beta chains from one sample, sequenced in a study of T cells in Graves' hyperthyroidism and ophthalmopathy. Researchers took RNA transcripts and amplified the TCR beta CDR3 regions from them. First-round RT-PCR targeting the TCR CDR3 was performed with the HTBI primer set. TCRdb re-analysed the multiplex PCR reads in MiXCR, keeping a single row per CDR3 protein. The sample shows some 50,000 distinct CDR3 sequences, 45% to 65% of them seen only once. Input material: peripheral blood or thyroid tissue (not recorded which). The receptor source for this set is a man between 18 and 35 years old with Graves' hyperthyroidism.

At least ten counts were recorded for this clonotype. This chain uses TRBV7-2 with TRBJ2-7; tentatively, D is TRBD1 or TRBD2 (6 bases each). In germline, CDR1 is SGHTA, CDR2 FQGNSA. The CDR3 covers 16 residues. Trimming cost V 5 bases and J 0 bases, with 17 bases left between them. CDR3 nucleotide sequence: TGTGCCAGCAGCCCCTATTGGGGGGCCAACTCCTACGAGCAGTACTTC. Its protein is CASSPYWGANSYEQYF.

The sample holds many counts of this clonotype. The chain carries TRBV10-3 and TRBJ2-2; TRBD1 matches 8 bases. J lost 2 bases, V lost 6 bases, and 8 bases had no gene match. Germline loops: CDR1 ENHRY, CDR2 SYGVKD. The CDR3 contains 16 residues. CDR3 sequence: CAISTSQGVNTGELFF. CDR3 in DNA: TGTGCCATCAGCACCTCACAGGGGGTAAACACCGGGGAGCTGTTTTTT.

This clonotype has a count of ten or more. The chain links TRBV20-1 to TRBJ2-7; 8 bases match TRBD1. The ends lost 2 bases at V and 2 bases at J; junction bases unmatched: 8. Germline values: CDR1 DFQATT, CDR2 SNEGSKA (reference sequence). There are 15 residues in the CDR3. CDR3 residues: CSARSYTGQAYEQYF. The CDR3 DNA reads as TGCAGTGCTAGATCCTACACGGGACAGGCCTACGAGCAGTACTTC.

The rearrangement joins TRBV7-9 to TRBJ1-6; the match to TRBD1 covers 9 bases. Germline V gives CDR1 SEHNR, CDR2 FQNEAQ (reference sequence). V lost 0 bases, J lost 8 bases, and 5 bases stayed unmatched. This CDR3 has 16 amino acids. CDR3 sequence reads: CASSLALGQGDSPLHF. Written as DNA, the CDR3 is TGTGCCAGCAGCTTAGCCCTGGGACAGGGCGATTCACCCCTCCACTTT.

This sequence joins TRBV7-9 and TRBJ2-7; D is possibly TRBD1 (6 bases). The CDR3 spans 14 residues. Germline V gene lookup returns CDR1 SEHNR and CDR2 FQNEAQ (reference sequence). Between the trimmed V and J ends, which lost 5 bases and 3 bases, there was a span of 14 bases. CDR3 nucleotide sequence: TGTGCCAGCAGCGCCTCTCCGGACAGCTACGAGCAGTACTTC. Translation: CASSASPDSYEQYF.

CDR3 sequence: CATSRDRRNGYTF. In nucleotides, the CDR3 is TGTGCCACCAGCAGAGATCGTCGTAATGGCTACACCTTC. This chain connects TRBV15 to TRBJ1-2; D not resolved. CDR1 LNHNV and CDR2 YYDKDF come from the germline V gene (reference sequence). This CDR3 contains 13 residues. V dropped 0 bases and J dropped 6 bases, with 8 bases sitting between them.

This clonotype was detected ten times or more. The chain couples TRBV20-1 to TRBJ1-2, with 10 bases that match TRBD1. V was clipped by 5 bases and J by 8 bases; unmatched bases: 5. The CDR3 is made up of 12 amino acids. Germline V lookup: CDR1 DFQATT, CDR2 SNEGSKA (reference sequence). In DNA, the CDR3 is TGCAGTGCTTCCGGGACAGGGGCCGGCTACACCTTC. The encoded protein is CSASGTGAGYTF.

This chain links TRBV20-1 with TRBJ2-7; D remains unclear. This CDR3 is built from 12 residues. The V and J ends lost 3 bases and 7 bases respectively, with 13 bases between them. The germline CDR1 and CDR2 sequences are DFQATT and SNEGSKA (reference sequence). The CDR3: CSASRSSKEQYF. DNA of the CDR3: TGCAGTGCTAGCAGAAGTAGCAAGGAGCAGTACTTC.

Notes on this clonotype: The limits of the CDR3 on the DNA are not certain, so only TCRdb's listed CDR3 is given. The rearrangement uses TRBV15 and TRBJ1-4. The CDR3 is made up of 22 amino acids, end residues included. Per germline, CDR1 LNHNV and CDR2 YYDKDF (reference sequence). Here the CDR3 reads CATSKTSYYGYTFGSSCEKLFF.

Worth noting for this clonotype: The junction differs from germline at one of its ends, possibly a read error. The chain uses TRBV12-3 or TRBV12-4 and TRBJ2-7; weak D call: TRBD2 (6 bases). This CDR3 contains 15 residues. CDR3 DNA: TGTGCCAGCAGTTTAGCAACGGGGGTTCTTTCCGAGCGGTACTTC. Protein product: CASSLATGVLSERYF.

This rearrangement joins TRBV20-1 to TRBJ1-6, with a possible D match to TRBD1 (5 bases). CDR3 length: 12 residues. V lost 2 bases and J lost 8, with 7 bases in between. The germline V gene encodes CDR1 DFQATT and CDR2 SNEGSKA (reference sequence). CDR3 DNA sequence: TGCAGTGCTAGACAGGGTGATTCACCCCTCCACTTT. Protein: CSARQGDSPLHF.

J is TRBJ2-7 and V is TRBV29-1; D perhaps matches TRBD1 (6 bases). V was clipped by 4 bases and J by 5 bases, with 15 bases between them. The germline gives CDR1 SQVTM, CDR2 ANQGSEA. The CDR3 is 13 amino acids. CDR3: CSVAQGLGNEQYF. The CDR3 nucleotides are TGCAGCGTTGCACAGGGCTTGGGGAACGAGCAGTACTTC.

This clonotype was found once. CDR3 DNA: TGTGCCAGCAAGACCGGGACAGGGATTTATAGCAATCAGCCCCAGCATTTT. It translates to CASKTGTGIYSNQPQHF. The V and J genes are TRBV2 and TRBJ1-5, with 9 nucleotides matching TRBD1. Trimming cost V 7 bases and J 0 bases; bases outside gene matches: 10. CDR3 length: 17 amino acids. Looked up from germline, CDR1 is SNHLY and CDR2 is FYNNEI.

The J gene is TRBJ1-5, the V gene TRBV7-6, with D perhaps matching TRBD1 (5 bases). The CDR3 covers 14 residues. V was pared by 4 bases and J by 6 bases, with 13 bases between. Germline values: CDR1 SGHVS, CDR2 FNYEAQ. In DNA, the CDR3 is TGTGCCAGCAGCTCCTCGCAGGGAAGTCAGCCCCAGCATTTT. As protein: CASSSSQGSQPQHF.

The rearrangement joins TRBV24-1 to TRBJ1-6, with D perhaps TRBD1 (6 bases). Trimming removed 7 bases at V and 9 bases at J, with 12 bases between. Germline lookup yields CDR1 KGHDR and CDR2 SFDVKD. This CDR3 spans 13 amino acids. This CDR3 is CATSQGSTSPLHF. CDR3 nucleotides: TGTGCCACCAGCCAGGGGAGCACTTCACCCCTCCACTTT.

The chain joins TRBV15 to TRBJ1-5; no clear D. CDR1 and CDR2 from the germline V gene are LNHNV and YYDKDF (reference sequence). V was clipped by 1 base and J by 6 bases, with 13 bases between them. The CDR3 is made up of 15 amino acids. CDR3 DNA: TGTGCCACCAGCAGAGCCCAAGGCGGCGGTCAGCCCCAGCATTTT. Amino acid sequence: CATSRAQGGGQPQHF. The entire variable domain, with the rest obtained from reference TRBV15 and TRBJ1-5, is as follows: DAMVIQNPRYQVTQFGKPVTLSCSQTLNHNVMYWYQQKSSQAPKLLFHYYDKDFNNEADTPDNFQSRRPNTSFCFLDIRSPGLGDTAMYLCATSRAQGGGQPQHFGDGTRLSIL.

The chain links TRBV20-1 to TRBJ2-7, with 11 bases that match TRBD2. Germline V CDR1 and CDR2: DFQATT, SNEGSKA (reference sequence). V shed 2 bases and J 3 bases; nucleotides not matched to a gene: 6. CDR3 length: 15 residues. CDR3: CSARRGLADHYEQYF. In nucleotides, the CDR3 is TGCAGTGCTAGACGGGGACTAGCGGACCACTACGAGCAGTACTTC.

The chain uses TRBV20-1 and TRBJ2-7; 12 bases are shared with TRBD2. The CDR3 runs to 14 residues. Germline V lookup: CDR1 DFQATT, CDR2 SNEGSKA (reference sequence). V lost 0 bases, J lost 6 bases, and 3 bases stayed unmatched. This chain's CDR3 is CSARDWTSGTEQYF. Here the CDR3 DNA reads TGCAGTGCTAGAGATTGGACTAGCGGGACCGAGCAGTACTTC.

Turning to this clonotype: Mismatch with germline at one junction end may stem from a read error. The chain recombines TRBV29-1 with TRBJ2-5; 14 positions match TRBD2. Germline V gives CDR1 SQVTM, CDR2 ANQGSEA. This CDR3 has 17 residues. The CDR3 coding sequence is TGCAGCGTATCAAAGCAGGGGGGACTAGCGGGAGAAGAGGCCCAGTACTTC. Protein product: CSVSKQGGLAGEEAQYF. The full variable domain, completed using reference TRBV29-1 and TRBJ2-5, is SAVISQKPSRDICQRGTSLTIQCQVDSQVTMMFWYRQQPGQSLTLIATANQGSEATYESGFVIDKFPISRPNLTFSTLTVSNMSPEDSSIYLCSVSKQGGLAGEEAQYFGPGTRLLVL.

V gene TRBV18 combines with J gene TRBJ2-6; D is possibly TRBD1 (6 bases). This CDR3 region has 15 residues. V dropped 8 bases and J dropped 3 bases, with 14 bases sitting between them. From germline, CDR1 is KGHSH and CDR2 LQKENI. As DNA, the CDR3 is TGTGCCAGCCCCCGGACAGCGGATGGGGCCAACGTCCTGACTTTC. Amino acid sequence: CASPRTADGANVLTF. Supplemented by reference TRBV18 and TRBJ2-6, the full variable domain reads NAGVMQNPRHLVRRRGQEARLRCSPMKGHSHVYWYRQLPEEGLKFMVYLQKENIIDESGMPKERFSAEFPKEGPSILRIQQVVRGDSAAYFCASPRTADGANVLTFGAGSRLTVL.

The sample holds many counts of this clonotype. The chain combines TRBV7-9 with TRBJ2-7; TRBD1 agrees at 7 bases. Germline V lookup: CDR1 SEHNR, CDR2 FQNEAQ (reference sequence). The CDR3 contains 14 residues. V lost 5 bases to trimming and J lost 4 bases; unmatched junction nucleotides: 8. CDR3 bases: TGTGCCAGCAGCCCAACAGGGGATGAATACGAGCAGTACTTC. It yields the protein CASSPTGDEYEQYF.

The rearrangement links TRBV7-3 to TRBJ1-1; TRBD1 matches 8 bases. Trimming cost V 1 base and J 8 bases; bases outside gene matches: 6. From germline, CDR1 is SGHTA and CDR2 FQGTGA. CDR3 length: 14 residues. The CDR3: CASSLRPAGGEAFF. The CDR3 nucleotides read TGTGCCAGCAGCTTAAGGCCCGCAGGGGGCGAAGCTTTCTTT.

This clonotype was seen repeatedly, ten times or more. The chain carries TRBV10-3 and TRBJ2-7, with unresolved D. The V gene lost 2 bases and the J gene lost 7 bases, with 6 bases spanning the gap. Germline V gives CDR1 ENHRY, CDR2 SYGVKD. The CDR3 covers 11 residues. The CDR3 DNA reads as TGTGCCATCAGTGAGAACCGGGAGCAGTACTTC. Translating gives CAISENREQYF.

In this sample, this clonotype turned up many times. The V gene is TRBV7-8, the J gene TRBJ1-1; D call uncertain. Between the trimmed V and J ends, which lost 1 base and 0 bases, there was a span of 9 bases. The CDR3 is 15 amino acids. CDR1 and CDR2 (germline): SGHVS, FQNEAQ. The CDR3 DNA reads TGTGCCAGCAGCTTAGGACGGCTCATGAACACTGAAGCTTTCTTT. Amino acids: CASSLGRLMNTEAFF.

Points on this clonotype: The CDR3 does not end in the conserved phenylalanine or tryptophan, so this is likely a read error. The DNA is left out, because the CDR3 cannot be placed on it with certainty; the CDR3 is given as TCRdb lists it. The chain combines TRBV29-1 with TRBJ2-5. The CDR3 contains 14 residues when both ends are counted. Germline lookup yields CDR1 SQVTM and CDR2 ANQGSEA. CDR3 amino acids: CSVVQPNYGYTFGS.

The genes are TRBV15 and TRBJ1-1, with unresolved D. Germline CDR1 is LNHNV and CDR2 is YYDKDF (reference sequence). CDR3 length equals 14 residues. V was trimmed by 3 bases and J by 2 bases, leaving 10 bases between them. DNA for the CDR3: TGTGCCACCAGCAGCCCCAATCGAAACACTGAAGCTTTCTTT. Residues: CATSSPNRNTEAFF.

In its sample, this clonotype was seen a few times. The J gene is TRBJ2-7, the V gene TRBV28; TRBD2 matches at 7 bases. Germline CDR1 MDHEN, CDR2 SYDVKM. The CDR3 has 16 residues. The ends lost 5 bases at V and 3 bases at J; junction bases unmatched: 13. CDR3 protein: CASSKIAGPGLYEQYF. Here the CDR3 DNA reads TGTGCCAGCAGTAAAATAGCGGGCCCGGGGCTCTACGAGCAGTACTTC.